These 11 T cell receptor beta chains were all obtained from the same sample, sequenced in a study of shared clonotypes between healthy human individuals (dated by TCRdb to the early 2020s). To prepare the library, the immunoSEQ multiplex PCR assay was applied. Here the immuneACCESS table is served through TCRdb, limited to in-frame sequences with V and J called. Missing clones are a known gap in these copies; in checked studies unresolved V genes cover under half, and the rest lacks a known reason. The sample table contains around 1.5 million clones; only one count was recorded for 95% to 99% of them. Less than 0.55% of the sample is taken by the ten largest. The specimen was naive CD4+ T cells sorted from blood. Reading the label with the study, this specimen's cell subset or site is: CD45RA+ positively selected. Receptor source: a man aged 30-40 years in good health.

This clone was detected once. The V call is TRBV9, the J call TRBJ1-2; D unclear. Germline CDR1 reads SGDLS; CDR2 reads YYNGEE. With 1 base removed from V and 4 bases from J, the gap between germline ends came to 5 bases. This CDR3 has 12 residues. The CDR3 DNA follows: TGTGCCAGCAGCGTAACCACCTATGGCTACACCTTC. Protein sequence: CASSVTTYGYTF.

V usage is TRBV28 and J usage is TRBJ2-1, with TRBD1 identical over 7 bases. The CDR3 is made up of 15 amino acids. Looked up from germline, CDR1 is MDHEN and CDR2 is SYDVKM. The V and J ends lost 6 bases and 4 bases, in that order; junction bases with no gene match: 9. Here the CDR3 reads CASRSRDRFYNEQFF. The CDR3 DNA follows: TGTGCCAGCAGATCCCGGGACAGATTTTACAATGAGCAGTTCTTC.

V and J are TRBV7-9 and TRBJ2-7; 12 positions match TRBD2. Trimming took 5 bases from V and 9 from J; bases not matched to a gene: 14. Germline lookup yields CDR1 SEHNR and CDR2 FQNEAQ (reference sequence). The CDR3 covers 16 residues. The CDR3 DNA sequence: TGTGCCAGCAGCCCTAGACTAGCGGGAGCGACTAGTGGGCAGTACTTC. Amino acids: CASSPRLAGATSGQYF.

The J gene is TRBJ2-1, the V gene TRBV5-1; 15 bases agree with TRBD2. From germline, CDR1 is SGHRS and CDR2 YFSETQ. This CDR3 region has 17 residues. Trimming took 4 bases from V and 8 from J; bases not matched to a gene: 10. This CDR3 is CASSPGTSGRSLDEQFF. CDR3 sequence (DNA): TGCGCCAGCAGCCCAGGGACTAGCGGGAGGTCTTTAGATGAGCAGTTCTTC.

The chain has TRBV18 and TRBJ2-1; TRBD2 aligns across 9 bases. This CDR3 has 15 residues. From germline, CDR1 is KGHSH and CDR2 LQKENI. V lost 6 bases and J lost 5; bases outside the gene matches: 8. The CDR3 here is CASSYLAGQDNEQFF. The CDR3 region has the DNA TGTGCCAGCTCTTACCTAGCGGGGCAAGACAATGAGCAGTTCTTC.

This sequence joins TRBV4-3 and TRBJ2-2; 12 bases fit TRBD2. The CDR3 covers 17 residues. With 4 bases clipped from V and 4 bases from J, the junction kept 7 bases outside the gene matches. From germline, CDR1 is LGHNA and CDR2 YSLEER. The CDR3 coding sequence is TGCGCCAGCAGCCGGGGGCTAGCGGGAGGGCTCACCGGGGAGCTGTTTTTT. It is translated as CASSRGLAGGLTGELFF.

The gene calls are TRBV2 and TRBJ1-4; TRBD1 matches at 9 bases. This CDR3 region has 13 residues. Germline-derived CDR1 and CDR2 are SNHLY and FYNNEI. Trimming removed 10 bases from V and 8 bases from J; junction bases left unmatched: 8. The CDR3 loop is CATRTGDREKLFF. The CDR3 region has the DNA TGTGCCACCAGGACAGGGGATCGGGAAAAACTGTTTTTT.

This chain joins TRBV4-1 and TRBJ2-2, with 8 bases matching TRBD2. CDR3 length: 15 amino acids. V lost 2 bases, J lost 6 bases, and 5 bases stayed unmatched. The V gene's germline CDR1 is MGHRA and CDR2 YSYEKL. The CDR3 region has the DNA TGCGCCAGCAGCCAACTAACTAGCGGTTCCGGGGAGCTGTTTTTT. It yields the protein CASSQLTSGSGELFF.

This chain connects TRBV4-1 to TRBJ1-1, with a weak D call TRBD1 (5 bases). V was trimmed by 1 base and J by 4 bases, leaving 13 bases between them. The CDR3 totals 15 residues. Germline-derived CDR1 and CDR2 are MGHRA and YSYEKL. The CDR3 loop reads CASSQVGRGFTEAFF. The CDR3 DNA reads TGCGCCAGCAGCCAAGTCGGGCGGGGCTTCACTGAAGCTTTCTTT.

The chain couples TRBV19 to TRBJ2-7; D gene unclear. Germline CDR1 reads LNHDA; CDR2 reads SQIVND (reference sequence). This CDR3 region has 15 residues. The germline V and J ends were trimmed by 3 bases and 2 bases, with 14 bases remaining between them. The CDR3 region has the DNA TGTGCCAGTAGTATTCTGGCGAACCAACCCTACGAGCAGTACTTC. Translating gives CASSILANQPYEQYF. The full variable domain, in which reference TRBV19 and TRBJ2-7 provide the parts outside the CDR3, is DGGITQSPKYLFRKEGQNVTLSCEQNLNHDAMYWYRQDPGQGLRLIYYSQIVNDFQKGDIAEGYSVSREKKESFPLTVTSAQKNPTAFYLCASSILANQPYEQYFGPGTRLTVT.

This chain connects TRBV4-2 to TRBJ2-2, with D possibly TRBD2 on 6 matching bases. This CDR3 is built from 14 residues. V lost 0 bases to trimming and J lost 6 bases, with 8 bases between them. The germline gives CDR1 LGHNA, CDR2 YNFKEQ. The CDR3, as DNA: TGTGCCAGCAGCCAAGATACGGGGGCCGGGGAGCTGTTTTTT. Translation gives CASSQDTGAGELFF.